This is a list of T cell receptor beta chains from one sample in a study of OX40 agonist ivuxolimab in advanced cancers. The method was immunoSEQ multiplex PCR; TCRdb's version includes in-frame clones alone and lacks a portion of them. The sample carries about 59,000 clones, roughly 83% recorded once. Sample: CD4+ or CD8+ T cells sorted from blood, taken in a trial of the OX40 agonist ivuxolimab. Receptors originate from an adult with an advanced solid tumor such as melanoma, head and neck, liver or kidney cancer. Each CDR3 is given with its conserved first and last residue. A D gene is named only where the DNA matches it firmly. Clone size, where shown, is once, few, many, or a class for clones that have expanded.

j_call | d_call | v_call | clone_size | cdr3_aa | cdr3_nt
TRBJ1-3 | - | TRBV2 | - | CASRAPGTANTIYF | TGTGCCAGCAGAGCCCCCGGGACCGCCAACACCATATATTTT
TRBJ2-1 | TRBD2 | TRBV20-1 | - | CSAPREGEQFF | TGCAGTGCTCCTAGGGAGGGTGAGCAGTTCTTC
TRBJ2-3 | TRBD2 | TRBV19 | few | CASSSKRGGTDTQYF | TGTGCCAGTAGTAGTAAGCGGGGGGGAACAGATACGCAGTATTTT
TRBJ2-2 | - | TRBV19 | few | CASSIPPGELFF | TGTGCCAGTAGTATCCCACCCGGGGAGCTGTTTTTT
TRBJ1-2 | - | TRBV5-6 | - | CASSLILQGTRNYGYTF | TGTGCCAGCAGCTTGATTTTGCAGGGTACCCGTAACTATGGCTACACCTTC
TRBJ1-2 | TRBD1 | TRBV18 | few | CASSPGQGQQYGYTF | TGTGCCAGCTCACCGGGACAGGGCCAACAATATGGCTACACCTTC
TRBJ2-7 | TRBD1 | TRBV29-1 | once | CSVGQGVYEQYF | TGCAGCGTTGGACAGGGGGTATACGAGCAGTACTTC
TRBJ2-1 | - | TRBV5-1 | - | CASSLDAELRYNEQFF | TGCGCCAGCAGCTTGGACGCGGAGTTGAGGTACAATGAGCAGTTCTTC
TRBJ2-4 | - | TRBV9 | - | CASSTQGRDIQYF | TGTGCCAGCAGCACCCAGGGGAGGGACATTCAGTACTTC
TRBJ1-6 | TRBD1 | TRBV2 | once | CASRGQGRGANSPLHF | TGTGCCAGCAGGGGACAGGGTAGGGGAGCGAATTCACCCCTCCACTTT
TRBJ1-2 | - | TRBV10-1 | - | CASINGVWGHYGYTF | TGCGCCAGCATTAATGGCGTCTGGGGTCACTATGGCTACACCTTC
TRBJ1-3 | - | TRBV9 | - | CASSAGPISSGNTIYF | TGTGCCAGCAGCGCCGGACCGATAAGCTCTGGAAACACCATATATTTT
TRBJ1-2 | TRBD1 | TRBV25-1 | - | CASSYRTGGYYGYTF | TGTGCCAGCAGTTATCGGACAGGGGGTTACTATGGCTACACCTTC
TRBJ1-5 | - | TRBV6-6 | - | CASSYESGVRQPQHF | TGTGCCAGCAGTTACGAGTCAGGGGTACGTCAGCCCCAGCATTTT
TRBJ2-7 | - | TRBV11-2 | - | CASSLDRVHQGYEQYF | TGTGCCAGCAGCTTAGATCGGGTACATCAGGGCTACGAGCAGTACTTC
TRBJ2-2 | - | TRBV7-8 | - | CASSLLGPGELFF | TGTGCCAGCAGCCTACTAGGTCCCGGGGAGCTGTTTTTT
TRBJ2-5 | - | TRBV5-1 | - | CASSTSARGQETQYF | TGCGCCAGCTCCACATCGGCCCGGGGTCAAGAGACCCAGTACTTC
TRBJ1-3 | TRBD1 | TRBV9 | - | CASSIRGTGSGNTIYF | TGTGCCAGCAGCATACGCGGGACAGGTTCTGGAAACACCATATATTTT
TRBJ2-1 | TRBD2 | TRBV19 | - | CASRILAGGNEQFF | TGTGCCAGTAGGATATTAGCGGGGGGCAATGAGCAGTTCTTC
TRBJ2-3 | - | TRBV5-1 | - | CASSPEHTDTQYF | TGCGCCAGCAGCCCCGAGCACACAGATACGCAGTATTTT
TRBJ2-7 | - | TRBV5-4 | - | CASSLFAGAGREQYF | TGTGCCAGCAGCTTGTTCGCAGGGGCGGGGCGGGAGCAGTACTTC
TRBJ2-7 | TRBD1 | TRBV6-1 | - | CATGLGQPYEQYF | TGTGCCACCGGACTGGGACAGCCTTACGAGCAGTACTTC
TRBJ2-3 | TRBD2 | TRBV18 | - | CASSPRGASGPSTDTQYF | TGTGCCAGCTCACCAAGGGGCGCTAGCGGTCCTAGCACAGATACGCAGTATTTT
TRBJ2-7 | TRBD2 | TRBV7-6 | few | CASSLLPESSGSSYEQYF | TGTGCCAGCAGCTTACTTCCCGAATCTAGCGGGAGCTCCTACGAGCAGTACTTC
TRBJ2-3 | TRBD1 | TRBV7-6 | - | CASSASGQKAQYF | TGTGCCAGCAGCGCTTCGGGACAGAAGGCGCAGTATTTT
TRBJ1-5 | - | TRBV5-8 | - | CASSLPTYNQPQHF | TGTGCCAGCAGCTTGCCCACTTATAATCAGCCCCAGCATTTT
TRBJ1-1 | TRBD1 | TRBV2 | - | CASRGTGFFTEAFF | TGTGCCAGCAGAGGGACAGGATTCTTCACTGAAGCTTTCTTT
TRBJ2-1 | - | TRBV11-2 | - | CASSSQGNEQFF | TGTGCCAGCAGCTCACAGGGCAATGAGCAGTTCTTC
TRBJ2-2 | TRBD1 | TRBV19 | - | CASSIQGASGELFF | TGTGCCAGTAGTATACAGGGGGCAAGTGGGGAGCTGTTTTTT
TRBJ2-1 | TRBD2 | TRBV6-1 | - | CASRLANPNNEQFF | TGTGCCAGCAGACTAGCGAACCCAAACAATGAGCAGTTCTTC
TRBJ1-5 | - | TRBV21-1 | - | CASSKLAGGQPQHF | TGTGCCAGCAGCAAACTCGCAGGGGGTCAGCCCCAGCATTTT
TRBJ1-1 | TRBD1 | TRBV19 | - | CASSITGGYTEAFF | TGTGCCAGTAGTATCACAGGGGGCTACACTGAAGCTTTCTTT
TRBJ2-1 | TRBD2 | TRBV2 | few | CASSEGPAGESEQFF | TGTGCCAGCAGTGAAGGCCCAGCGGGGGAGAGTGAGCAGTTCTTC
TRBJ2-2 | TRBD2 | TRBV2 | few | CASSEYAGGPYGELFF | TGTGCCAGCAGTGAATATGCGGGAGGGCCGTACGGGGAGCTGTTTTTT
TRBJ1-4 | - | TRBV18 | - | CASSLLHSGKNEKLFF | TGTGCCAGCTCACTACTACACTCGGGAAAGAATGAAAAACTGTTTTTT
TRBJ2-4 | - | TRBV6-5 | once | CASSYGGQAKNIQYF | TGTGCCAGCAGTTACGGGGGGCAAGCCAAAAACATTCAGTACTTC
TRBJ1-3 | - | TRBV5-1 | - | CASSLDVQASGNTIYF | TGCGCCAGCAGCTTGGATGTGCAGGCCTCTGGAAACACCATATATTTT
TRBJ1-4 | - | TRBV5-6 | - | CASSSSIGGQAEKLFF | TGTGCCAGCAGCTCTTCAATTGGGGGGCAGGCTGAAAAACTGTTTTTT
TRBJ2-3 | - | TRBV19 | - | CASSHRETSTDTQYF | TGTGCCAGTAGCCACCGTGAAACTAGCACAGATACGCAGTATTTT
TRBJ2-1 | TRBD1 | TRBV6-1 | - | CASSEGDSSYNEQFF | TGTGCCAGCAGTGAAGGGGACAGCTCCTACAATGAGCAGTTCTTC
TRBJ2-1 | - | TRBV28 | - | CASKVRQNNEQFF | TGTGCCAGCAAGGTCCGGCAGAACAATGAGCAGTTCTTC
TRBJ2-3 | - | TRBV6-6 | once | CASSPGGVGFTDTQYF | TGTGCCAGCAGCCCCGGAGGGGTTGGGTTCACAGATACGCAGTATTTT
TRBJ1-5 | - | TRBV5-8 | - | CASSSYRASFNQPQHF | TGTGCCAGCAGCTCTTACAGGGCCTCCTTCAATCAGCCCCAGCATTTT
TRBJ2-1 | TRBD2 | TRBV5-1 | - | CASSSGTSGHNEQFF | TGCGCCAGCAGCTCCGGGACTAGCGGCCACAATGAGCAGTTCTTC
TRBJ1-2 | - | TRBV7-9 | few | CASSLEGGTGYTF | TGTGCCAGCAGCTTAGAGGGCGGGACCGGCTACACCTTC
TRBJ1-1 | TRBD1 | TRBV19 | - | CASSIVEGASEAFF | TGTGCCAGTAGTATAGTGGAGGGGGCCTCTGAAGCTTTCTTT
TRBJ2-5 | - | TRBV5-4 | - | CASSFSQETQYF | TGTGCCAGCAGCTTTAGCCAAGAGACCCAGTACTTC
TRBJ2-1 | - | TRBV27 | - | CASSLEVDFSSYNEQFF | TGTGCCAGCAGTTTGGAGGTCGACTTCAGCTCCTACAATGAGCAGTTCTTC
TRBJ1-1 | - | TRBV5-6 | - | CASSLIGLNTEAFF | TGTGCCAGCAGCTTGATTGGGTTGAACACTGAAGCTTTCTTT
TRBJ1-5 | - | TRBV5-4 | - | CASSYLGQPQHF | TGTGCCAGCAGCTACCTGGGTCAGCCCCAGCATTTT
TRBJ1-2 | - | TRBV10-3 | - | CAISESIPGIYGYTF | TGTGCCATCAGTGAGTCGATCCCAGGGATCTATGGCTACACCTTC
TRBJ2-5 | TRBD2 | TRBV9 | - | CASSVAAGGPETQYF | TGTGCCAGCAGCGTAGCGGCGGGGGGGCCGGAGACCCAGTACTTC
TRBJ2-1 | - | TRBV18 | - | CASSQKIGGGLNEQFF | TGTGCCAGCTCTCAAAAGATAGGTGGCGGACTCAATGAGCAGTTCTTC
TRBJ2-3 | - | TRBV5-1 | - | CASSTGHSTDTQYF | TGCGCCAGCAGCACGGGACATAGCACAGATACGCAGTATTTT
TRBJ1-5 | - | TRBV6-1 | - | CASRSGAGAQPQHF | TGTGCCAGCAGGAGTGGGGCAGGGGCCCAGCCCCAGCATTTT
TRBJ1-2 | - | TRBV5-5 | - | CASSSRQNYGYTF | TGTGCCAGCAGCTCTAGACAGAACTATGGCTACACCTTC
TRBJ2-5 | - | TRBV5-4 | - | CASSLGVTQYF | TGTGCCAGCAGCTTGGGGGTGACCCAGTACTTC
TRBJ1-2 | - | TRBV13 | - | CASSSYGDGYTF | TGTGCCAGCAGCTCCTACGGGGATGGCTACACCTTC
TRBJ2-5 | - | TRBV4-1 | - | CASSLSVGETQYF | TGCGCCAGCAGCCTATCGGTGGGGGAGACCCAGTACTTC